Listed below are T cell receptor beta chains from one sample, sequenced in a study of T cells in Graves' hyperthyroidism and ophthalmopathy. Each CDR3 protein gets one entry after TCRdb re-called the multiplex PCR reads with MiXCR. Of about 360,000 distinct CDR3 sequences listed, about 25% are singletons. The sequencing input was blood. These receptors all stem from a man aged 45-65 years with Graves' hyperthyroidism. CDR3s include the opening cysteine and the closing phenylalanine or tryptophan. D genes are given only for firm matches. Only part of the rows carry a size: once, few, many, or a class if the clone is expanded.

TRBV12-5	TRBJ2-5	13	.	.	CASGKWSEETQYF	TGTGCTAGTGGTAAATGGAGTGAGGAGACCCAGTACTTC
TRBV24-1	TRBJ2-3	13	many	.	CATNAGTTDTQYF	TGTGCCACCAACGCGGGAACCACAGATACGCAGTATTTT
TRBV6-6	TRBJ2-3	15	few	.	CASSYSGLSTDTQYF	TGTGCCAGCAGTTACTCTGGCTTGAGCACAGATACGCAGTATTTT
TRBV3-1	TRBJ2-4	17	.	TRBD2	CASSQDMRGITKNIQYF	TGTGCCAGCAGCCAAGATATGCGGGGGATAACCAAAAACATTCAGTACTTC
TRBV11-2	TRBJ2-3	10	few	.	CASSLGWQYF	TGTGCCAGCAGCTTAGGGTGGCAGTATTTT
TRBV24-1	TRBJ2-1	17	.	TRBD1	CATSEYTETGVGNEQFF	TGTGCCACCAGTGAGTATACCGAGACAGGGGTTGGAAATGAGCAGTTCTTC
TRBV7-9	TRBJ2-7	14	many	TRBD1	CASRSGTGPLEQYF	TGTGCCAGCAGGTCCGGGACAGGCCCCTTGGAGCAGTACTTC
TRBV5-1	TRBJ2-7	13	.	.	CASKRASSYEQYF	TGCGCCAGCAAGCGGGCCTCCTCCTACGAGCAGTACTTC
TRBV29-1	TRBJ1-1	13	few	.	CSVVSPGDTEAFF	TGCAGCGTTGTGAGTCCAGGGGACACTGAAGCTTTCTTT
TRBV20-1	TRBJ2-1	15	many	TRBD2	CSAAGPSGSYNEQFF	TGCAGTGCGGCAGGGCCTAGCGGGAGCTACAATGAGCAGTTCTTC
TRBV5-6	TRBJ2-1	16	few	.	CASSSEESGEHNEQFF	TGTGCCAGCAGCTCGGAGGAGTCAGGGGAACACAATGAGCAGTTCTTC
TRBV11-2	TRBJ2-7	14	many	.	CASSFNRGGDEQYF	TGTGCCAGCAGCTTTAACAGGGGAGGGGACGAGCAGTACTTC
TRBV28	TRBJ2-2	15	few	.	CASSLGQRTTGELFF	TGTGCCAGCAGTTTAGGTCAGCGTACCACCGGGGAGCTGTTTTTT
TRBV24-1	TRBJ2-5	16	.	TRBD1	CATAPGQGTFEETQYF	TGTGCCACCGCTCCGGGACAGGGGACCTTCGAAGAGACCCAGTACTTC
TRBV11-3	TRBJ1-5	13	few	.	CASSLNLNQPQHF	TGTGCCAGCAGTCTGAACCTCAATCAGCCCCAGCATTTT
TRBV5-4	TRBJ1-2	15	.	.	CASSLYGSLNYGYTF	TGTGCCAGCAGCTTGTATGGCAGCCTGAACTATGGCTACACCTTC
TRBV20-1	TRBJ1-2	13	few	.	CSARRSVDVGYTF	TGCAGTGCTAGAAGGTCGGTAGATGTGGGCTACACCTTC
TRBV20-1	TRBJ2-7	15	few	.	CSAQGASGRGYEQYF	TGCAGTGCTCAGGGGGCAAGCGGGAGAGGATACGAGCAGTACTTC
TRBV6-1	TRBJ2-3	14	few	.	CASRQRQGTDTQYF	TGTGCCAGCAGACAAAGACAGGGCACAGATACGCAGTATTTT
TRBV6-2/TRBV6-3	TRBJ2-5	13	few	TRBD1	CASRLQGGETQYF	TGTGCCAGCAGGCTACAGGGGGGTGAGACCCAGTACTTC
TRBV19	TRBJ2-7	11	.	TRBD1	CASTQGYEQYF	TGTGCCAGTACACAGGGGTACGAGCAGTACTTC
TRBV20-1	TRBJ2-7	14	once	.	CSAEVQGTTYEQYF	TGCAGTGCCGAAGTCCAGGGGACCACCTACGAGCAGTACTTC
TRBV28	TRBJ2-3	15	many	.	CASSTSAEPTDTQYF	TGTGCCAGCAGTACCTCAGCGGAACCCACAGATACGCAGTATTTT
TRBV2	TRBJ1-2	15	.	.	CASSDSRTFAGGYTF	TGTGCCAGCAGTGATAGCCGGACATTCGCGGGTGGCTACACCTTC
TRBV28	TRBJ1-2	13	many	.	CASRLGMNYGYTF	TGTGCCAGCAGGCTGGGGATGAACTATGGCTACACCTTC
TRBV28	TRBJ2-1	15	many	.	CASSSSLPPEGEQFF	TGTGCCAGCAGTTCCTCCCTACCGCCCGAGGGTGAGCAGTTCTTC
TRBV5-5	TRBJ2-1	13	few	.	CASSFPGDSEQFF	TGTGCCAGCAGCTTTCCAGGAGACAGTGAGCAGTTCTTC
TRBV5-1	TRBJ2-7	15	few	TRBD1	CASSPRQGANLEQYF	TGCGCCAGCAGCCCGAGACAGGGGGCGAATTTGGAGCAGTACTTC
TRBV7-2	TRBJ2-1	14	many	.	CASSLGDGHNEQFF	TGTGCCAGCAGCTTAGGGGACGGACACAATGAGCAGTTCTTC
TRBV7-8	TRBJ2-2	16	few	TRBD1	CASSLEGQTNTGELFF	TGTGCCAGCAGCTTAGAGGGACAGACGAACACCGGGGAGCTGTTTTTT
TRBV7-9	TRBJ2-3	15	few	TRBD2	CASSLTGGQGDTQYF	TGTGCCAGCAGCTTAACGGGAGGGCAGGGAGATACGCAGTATTTT
TRBV15	TRBJ1-1	15	few	TRBD1	CATSRGGQGDTEAFF	TGTGCCACCAGCAGGGGAGGACAGGGGGACACTGAAGCTTTCTTT
TRBV5-1	TRBJ2-3	14	few	TRBD2	CASGGLAGLDTQYF	TGCGCCAGCGGCGGGTTAGCGGGATTGGATACGCAGTATTTT
TRBV11-2	TRBJ1-1	16	many	TRBD1	CASTSIRGGGNTEAFF	TGTGCCAGCACCTCGATCAGGGGGGGCGGGAACACTGAAGCTTTCTTT
TRBV6-1	TRBJ2-5	12	.	.	CASRLQKETQYF	TGTGCCAGCCGCTTACAGAAAGAGACCCAGTACTTC
TRBV20-1	TRBJ2-7	14	.	.	CSARDPGASYEQYF	TGCAGTGCTAGAGATCCGGGCGCCTCCTACGAGCAGTACTTC
TRBV7-7	TRBJ2-2	16	few	TRBD2	CASSPLAGGFVGELFF	TGTGCCAGCAGCCCACTAGCGGGAGGGTTCGTCGGGGAGCTGTTTTTT